The entry that follows covers one T cell receptor (beta chain) sequence. The V gene's germline CDR1 is SGHRS and CDR2 YFSETQ. The V end lost 0 bases, the J end lost 0 bases, and 4 bases lay between the germline ends. The CDR3 consists of 14 residues. These data originate in a study of OX40 agonist ivuxolimab in advanced cancers. Across the study: Prior checkpoint blockade (anti-PD-1, anti-PD-L1 or anti-CTLA-4) was permitted; under 50% had it.

The repertoire was sequenced with immunoSEQ multiplex PCR; TCRdb's copy has only in-frame clones and lacks some. The sample gives 55,000 to 65,000 clones, roughly 90% of which show up once; approximately 0.44% is in the top ten. This sequence was found in an adult with an advanced solid tumor such as melanoma, head and neck, liver or kidney cancer. The starting material was CD4+ or CD8+ T cells sorted from blood, obtained in a trial of the OX40 agonist ivuxolimab. This chain links TRBV5-1 with TRBJ2-4; D uncertain. The CDR3 nucleotides read TGCGCCAGCAGCTTGGATGTAGCCAAAAACATTCAGTACTTC. Its translation is CASSLDVAKNIQYF.